The 27 T cell receptor beta chains presented below share a single source sample, sequenced in a study of spatial heterogeneity in lung cancer (dated by TCRdb to the late 2010s). Broader findings and caveats from the paper: A correlation was observed between the number of expanded intratumoral alpha and beta TCRs and the tumor nonsynonymous mutation count.

The sample's time point label is to be understood as: sample taken at primary tumor resection. No antigen is known for these receptors. The library was made by 5' RACE. Sequencer: NextSeq 500. Starting from the raw public reads, TCRdb applied fastp trimming at Q25, assembled clones with MiXCR and retained in-frame beta chains. Rows are combined by CDR3 protein, so each entry shows the most common genes and DNA. The sample table holds approximately 9,500 distinct CDR3 sequences, of which about 4.5% were seen once. More than 9% of the sample is taken by the ten largest. Specimen: lung tumor tissue, collected at surgery. The receptors stem from a female donor with early-stage non-small cell lung cancer.

There are many counts of this clonotype. V is TRBV5-1 and J is TRBJ2-3, with unresolved D. Trimming took off 6 bases at V and 1 base at J, with 15 bases between the two ends. In germline, CDR1 is SGHRS, CDR2 YFSETQ. CDR3 length: 15 amino acids. CDR3 protein: CASTVGGTGTDTQYF. The CDR3 coding sequence is TGCGCCAGCACTGTCGGCGGCACAGGCACAGATACGCAGTATTTT.

This clonotype has ten or more counts. This chain links TRBV29-1 with TRBJ2-7; D uncertain. The CDR3 totals 13 residues. The V gene's germline CDR1 is SQVTM and CDR2 ANQGSEA. The V and J ends lost 6 bases and 2 bases respectively, with 14 bases between them. CDR3 nucleotide sequence: TGCAGCGTCAGACCTACGACGGCCTACGAGCAGTACTTC. It specifies CSVRPTTAYEQYF.

This clonotype was recorded a few times. The DNA for the CDR3 is TGTGCCACCTCCTTCGGAACAGGGGAGGATGAGCAGTTCTTC. Translation gives CATSFGTGEDEQFF. This chain uses TRBV24-1 with TRBJ2-1; D is perhaps TRBD1 (7 bases). Germline CDR1 and CDR2: KGHDR and SFDVKD. This CDR3 is built from 14 residues. Trimming removed 9 bases from V and 8 bases from J, with 19 bases in between.

At least ten counts were recorded for this clonotype. The rearrangement uses TRBV20-1 and TRBJ2-3; 8 nucleotides line up with TRBD2. This CDR3 region has 15 residues. J was trimmed by 2 bases and V by 6 bases; bases with no gene match: 10. Germline CDR1 is DFQATT and CDR2 is SNEGSKA (reference sequence). CDR3 sequence: CSARELAVYTDTQYF. The CDR3 coding sequence is TGCAGTGCCAGGGAACTAGCGGTCTACACAGATACGCAGTATTTT.

This clonotype was detected many times. The gene calls are TRBV5-4 and TRBJ1-1; unclear D gene. CDR1 SGHNT and CDR2 YYREEE come from the germline V gene (reference sequence). CDR3 size: 13 residues. V shed 1 base and J shed 7 bases, with 11 bases lying between them. The DNA for the CDR3 is TGTGCCAGCAGCTTGATCCCGACTGATGAAGCTTTCTTT. It encodes CASSLIPTDEAFF.

This clonotype rates as medium-sized. The V and J genes are TRBV5-1 and TRBJ2-2; D gene unclear. The CDR3 consists of 14 residues. Germline values: CDR1 SGHRS, CDR2 YFSETQ. Trimming removed 5 bases from V and 3 bases from J, with 11 bases in between. CDR3 sequence reads: CASRRDGDTGELFF. CDR3 nucleotides: TGCGCCAGCAGAAGAGACGGTGACACCGGGGAGCTGTTTTTT. The full variable domain, completed using reference TRBV5-1 and TRBJ2-2, is KAGVTQTPRYLIKTRGQQVTLSCSPISGHRSVSWYQQTPGQGLQFLFEYFSETQRNKGNFPGRFSGRQFSNSRSEMNVSTLELGDSALYLCASRRDGDTGELFFGEGSRLTVL.

This clonotype is classed as medium-sized. The V call is TRBV5-4, the J call TRBJ2-1, with unresolved D. V lost 3 bases and J 7 bases, leaving 5 bases between the germline ends. CDR1 and CDR2 from the germline V gene are SGHNT and YYREEE (reference sequence). This CDR3 contains 11 residues. The CDR3 loop is CASSSLNEQFF. Here the CDR3 DNA reads TGTGCCAGCAGCTCCCTGAATGAGCAGTTCTTC.

Relative to its sample, this clonotype is large. The chain recombines TRBV7-3 with TRBJ2-7; 7 nucleotides agree with TRBD2. Germline V CDR1 and CDR2: SGHTA, FQGTGA. The CDR3 has 14 amino acids. V lost 5 bases, J lost 0 bases, and 4 bases stayed unmatched. This CDR3 reads CASSPGGYSYEQYF. The CDR3 DNA reads TGTGCCAGCAGCCCGGGAGGTTACTCCTACGAGCAGTACTTC.

Ten or more counts support this clonotype. This rearrangement joins TRBV12-5 to TRBJ2-7; D uncertain. Trimming removed 3 bases at V and 4 bases at J, with 7 bases between. The germline gives CDR1 LGHNT, CDR2 FRNRAP. This CDR3 spans 12 amino acids. The CDR3 loop is CASGFTPYEQYF. For the CDR3, the DNA is TGTGCTAGTGGTTTCACCCCATACGAGCAGTACTTC.

Relative to its sample, this clonotype is medium-sized. The genes are TRBV5-1 and TRBJ2-4; possibly TRBD1 for D (5 bases). Deletions cut 0 bases from V and 10 bases from J, with 14 bases between. CDR1 is SGHRS, CDR2 YFSETQ, per germline. CDR3 size: 14 residues. CDR3: CASSLGGASGIQYF. DNA of the CDR3: TGCGCCAGCAGCTTGGGGGGTGCCTCAGGGATTCAGTACTTC.

This clonotype appeared many times. This chain links TRBV5-1 with TRBJ2-7; D unclear. V lost 7 bases and J lost 3, with 17 bases in between. Germline CDR1 and CDR2: SGHRS and YFSETQ. The CDR3 covers 14 residues. CDR3 sequence (DNA): TGCGCCAGCTCCTCTGGGTCAGACGACTACGAGCAGTACTTC. It encodes CASSSGSDDYEQYF.

This clonotype is medium-sized. The CDR3 loop is CASSDAGSYEQYF. CDR3 nucleotide sequence: TGCGCCAGCAGTGATGCCGGGAGCTACGAGCAGTACTTC. This sequence joins TRBV10-1 and TRBJ2-7; tentative D call: TRBD2 (6 bases). V was pared by 3 bases and J by 3 bases, with 9 bases between. This CDR3 has 13 amino acids. The V gene's germline CDR1 is WNHNN and CDR2 SYGVQD (reference sequence).

This clonotype has ten or more counts. The chain combines TRBV28 with TRBJ2-4, with unresolved D. Trimming removed 6 bases at V and 8 bases at J, with 11 bases between. The germline V gene has CDR1 MDHEN and CDR2 SYDVKM. CDR3 size: 12 residues. In nucleotides, the CDR3 is TGTGCCAGCAGGCCCCACAAGGACATTCAGTACTTC. It translates to CASRPHKDIQYF. Supplemented by reference TRBV28 and TRBJ2-4, the full variable domain reads DVKVTQSSRYLVKRTGEKVFLECVQDMDHENMFWYRQDPGLGLRLIYFSYDVKMKEKGDIPEGYSVSREKKERFSLILESASTNQTSMYLCASRPHKDIQYFGAGTRLSVL.

This clonotype has at least ten counts. The chain is built from TRBV7-9 and TRBJ2-4; TRBD1 aligns across 7 bases. The CDR3 runs to 14 residues. Per the germline V gene, CDR1 is SEHNR and CDR2 is FQNEAQ (reference sequence). Trimming cost V 2 bases and J 2 bases; bases outside gene matches: 0. Written as DNA, the CDR3 is TGTGCCAGCAGCTTAAGGGGGCCCAAAAACATTCAGTACTTC. Translated: CASSLRGPKNIQYF.

This chain uses TRBV15 with TRBJ2-7; the D is unclear. This CDR3 spans 11 amino acids. The ends were cut back, 4 bases at V and 5 bases at J, with 6 bases in the middle. Per the germline V gene, CDR1 is LNHNV and CDR2 is YYDKDF (reference sequence). The CDR3 is CATSMDHEQYF. The CDR3 DNA reads TGTGCCACCAGCATGGACCACGAGCAGTACTTC.

This clonotype was observed many times. V gene TRBV20-1 combines with J gene TRBJ1-1; no clear D. The CDR3 covers 12 residues. Germline assignment: CDR1 DFQATT and CDR2 SNEGSKA (reference sequence). V was cut by 3 bases and J by 0 bases, with 5 bases left in between. The CDR3 here is CSARRLNTEAFF. The CDR3 DNA reads as TGCAGTGCTAGGCGGCTGAACACTGAAGCTTTCTTT.

By its share, this clonotype is medium-sized. The chain uses TRBV25-1 and TRBJ2-4, with TRBD2 identical over 9 bases. The CDR3 length is 16 residues. V lost 3 bases, J lost 6 bases, and 9 bases stayed unmatched. CDR1 is MGHDK, CDR2 SYGVNS, per germline. For the CDR3, the DNA is TGTGCCAGCAGTGATTCTGGTAGCGGGGGAGGAAACATTCAGTACTTC. Amino acid sequence: CASSDSGSGGGNIQYF.

This clonotype was seen at least ten times. The genes are TRBV9 and TRBJ1-3; D call uncertain. Trimming shortened V by 5 bases and J by 2 bases, and 11 bases separated the two germline ends. The germline V gene encodes CDR1 SGDLS and CDR2 YYNGEE. This CDR3 has 14 amino acids. This CDR3 is CASSPTPTGNTIYF. In DNA form, the CDR3 reads TGTGCCAGCAGTCCCACTCCAACTGGAAACACCATATATTTT.

Ten or more counts support this clonotype. This sequence joins TRBV3-1 and TRBJ2-5, with 8 bases aligning to TRBD1. Losses at the gene ends were 4 bases for V and 4 bases for J; bases not matched to a gene: 2. The CDR3 has 13 residues. Germline lookup yields CDR1 LGHDT and CDR2 YNNKEL (reference sequence). In nucleotides, the CDR3 is TGTGCCAGCAGCCGGACAGGGCCAGAGACCCAGTACTTC. As protein: CASSRTGPETQYF.

Within the sample, this clonotype is medium-sized (0.01 to 0.1%). V gene TRBV19 combines with J gene TRBJ2-3, with D possibly being TRBD1 (6 bases). The germline gives CDR1 LNHDA, CDR2 SQIVND (reference sequence). Between the trimmed V and J ends, which lost 4 bases and 6 bases, there was a span of 11 bases. The CDR3 totals 13 residues. The CDR3 is CASSTGQADTQYF. For the CDR3, the DNA is TGTGCCAGTAGTACGGGACAAGCGGATACGCAGTATTTT. Together with reference TRBV19 and TRBJ2-3, the CDR3 gives the full variable domain: DGGITQSPKYLFRKEGQNVTLSCEQNLNHDAMYWYRQDPGQGLRLIYYSQIVNDFQKGDIAEGYSVSREKKESFPLTVTSAQKNPTAFYLCASSTGQADTQYFGPGTRLTVL.

In its sample, this clonotype ranks as medium-sized (0.01 to 0.1%). The genes are TRBV18 and TRBJ2-1; D gene uncertain. Trimming shortened V by 2 bases and J by 5 bases, and 13 bases separated the two germline ends. The V gene's germline CDR1 is KGHSH and CDR2 LQKENI. The CDR3 has 15 residues. The CDR3 reads CASSPKGLPHNEQFF. The CDR3 nucleotides read TGTGCCAGCTCACCAAAGGGCCTCCCCCACAATGAGCAGTTCTTC.

This clonotype showed up many times. The CDR3 DNA reads TGTGCCCTGTCGAACGGCTACGAGCAGTACTTC. Translated: CALSNGYEQYF. The rearrangement joins TRBV28 to TRBJ2-7; unclear D gene. This CDR3 has 11 residues. CDR1 and CDR2 (germline): MDHEN, SYDVKM. Trimming pared 11 bases from V and 3 bases from J, leaving 11 bases between.

A remark on this clonotype: A much bigger clone sits one base away, suggesting this may be a read error. The CDR3 end shows no conserved phenylalanine or tryptophan, and so a read error is likely. This chain uses TRBV4-2 with TRBJ2-3; D remains ambiguous. The CDR3 has 14 amino acids. Germline CDR1 reads LGHNA; CDR2 reads YNFKEQ. Between the trimmed V and J ends, which lost 1 base and 10 bases, there was a span of 15 bases. CDR3 loop: CASSQGRIETAQYL. The CDR3 DNA reads TGTGCCAGCAGCCAAGGAAGAATAGAAACAGCGCAGTATTTG.

This clonotype was counted at least ten times. The DNA for the CDR3 is TGTGCCAGCAGTGAAGGGACGATCAAAGAGACCCAGTACTTC. Its protein product is CASSEGTIKETQYF. The chain couples TRBV6-1 to TRBJ2-5; D is unclear. The ends were cut back, 1 base at V and 3 bases at J, with 9 bases in the middle. This CDR3 has 14 residues. Germline V gene sequence: CDR1 MNHNS, CDR2 SASEGT.

This clonotype was seen a few times. The genes are TRBV21-1 and TRBJ1-2; the table calls TRBD1, which could not be checked here. TRBV21-1 is described as a pseudogene. CDR3 length: 14 amino acids. As DNA, the CDR3 is TGTGCCAGCAGCAAAGTAACTGGCCCGTATGGCTACACCTTC. Its protein product is CASSKVTGPYGYTF.

DNA of the CDR3: TGCGCCAGCAGCCGGGACACTGAAGCTTTCTTT. Its protein product is CASSRDTEAFF. The gene calls are TRBV5-1 and TRBJ1-1; D remains unclear. Trimming removed 4 bases from V and 3 bases from J, with 4 bases in between. Germline V gene data show CDR1 as SGHRS and CDR2 as YFSETQ. This CDR3 is 11 amino acids long.

The V call is TRBV27, the J call TRBJ1-2; unclear D gene. Germline V gene sequence: CDR1 MNHEY, CDR2 SMNVEV (reference sequence). Trimming pared 4 bases from V and 0 bases from J, leaving 18 bases between. The CDR3 length is 17 residues. In DNA form, the CDR3 reads TGTGCCAGCAGTTCCCCAGATTCGACGGACGCTAACTATGGCTACACCTTC. The encoded protein is CASSSPDSTDANYGYTF.